The rows below give T cell receptor beta chains drawn from one sample of a study of cytomegalovirus exposure and HLA in healthy donors. Sequencing was performed with immunoSEQ multiplex PCR; in TCRdb, only in-frame clones are kept and a portion is missing. Found here are about 150,000 clones, roughly three quarters of them singletons; the top ten hold 3.5%. The sample taken for sequencing was PBMCs. The receptors were gathered from a human donor in good health. Each CDR3 is given with its conserved first and last residue. D genes are given only for firm matches. Size values are once, few and many counts, or a class for expanded clones, and some rows have none.

v_call	d_call	j_call	clone_size	cdr3_nt	cdr3_aa
TRBV5-1	-	TRBJ2-7	-	TGCGCCAGCAGCCCACCTTCGTTAGGGGGGGCCCAGTACGAGCAGTACTTC	CASSPPSLGGAQYEQYF
TRBV19	-	TRBJ2-2	once	TGTGCCACCCGAGCCGGGACATTAAACACCGGGGAGCTGTTTTTT	CATRAGTLNTGELFF
TRBV7-9	-	TRBJ2-3	once	TGTGCCACCCGAGGGCGGATTAGCACAGATACGCAGTATTTT	CATRGRISTDTQYF
TRBV19	TRBD2	TRBJ2-1	-	TGTGCCAGTAGTCCCTGGACTAGCGGGGGGTATTACAATGAGCAGTTCTTC	CASSPWTSGGYYNEQFF
TRBV5-8	-	TRBJ2-3	-	TGTGCCAGCAATAAACGTCAAGGGGTGATCTGCGCAGATACGCAGTATTTT	CASNKRQGVICADTQYF
TRBV2	TRBD2	TRBJ2-1	-	TGTGCCAGCAGTGTTCGGACTAGCGGGGGGGCCAGGAGCTACAATGAGCAGTTCTTC	CASSVRTSGGARSYNEQFF
TRBV2	TRBD2	TRBJ2-2	-	TGTGCCAGCAGCCAGCGGGGGAGATACACCGGGGAGCTGTTTTTT	CASSQRGRYTGELFF
TRBV18	-	TRBJ1-1	once	TGTGCCAGCTCACCCAAACGCCACAGGAATATGAACACTGAAGCTTTCTTT	CASSPKRHRNMNTEAFF
TRBV18	TRBD1	TRBJ1-2	-	TGTGCCAGCTCACCTACCTTACAGGGGGACTATGGCTACACCTTC	CASSPTLQGDYGYTF
TRBV7-6	-	TRBJ2-1	-	TGTGCCAGCAGCTTTATTCAGGGGAGTGAGCAGTTCTTC	CASSFIQGSEQFF
TRBV10-3	TRBD1	TRBJ2-2	-	TGTGCCATCAGTAGGACAGGGATTGGCACCGGGGAGCTGTTTTTT	CAISRTGIGTGELFF
TRBV20-1	-	TRBJ1-1	-	TGCAGTGCTAGAGCCGACACTGAAGCTTTCTTT	CSARADTEAFF
TRBV19	TRBD1	TRBJ1-5	once	TGTGCCAGCGGTGGGACAGGGTTTAATAGGAGCAATCAGCCCCAGCATTTT	CASGGTGFNRSNQPQHF
TRBV11-2	-	TRBJ1-1	-	TGTGCCAGCAGCTTAGTCGACTATATGAACACTGAAGCTTTCTTT	CASSLVDYMNTEAFF
TRBV7-3	-	TRBJ2-1	-	TGTGCCAGCAGCTTAAAAGCGGAACAAGGTGAGCAGTTCTTC	CASSLKAEQGEQFF
TRBV4-1	-	TRBJ2-7	-	TGCGCCAGCAGCCAAGTGGTAGTGAATTACGAGCAGTACTTC	CASSQVVVNYEQYF
TRBV27	TRBD1	TRBJ1-6	-	TGTGCCAGCAGTTTATTATTCCCATCCAGGGGGCGCACCCTTTATTCACCCCTCCACTTT	CASSLLFPSRGRTLYSPLHF
TRBV30	-	TRBJ1-1	-	TGTGCCTGGAGTCTGAGCAGGGGGAACACTGAAGCTTTCTTT	CAWSLSRGNTEAFF
TRBV11-2	-	TRBJ1-2	-	TGTGCCAGCAGCTTAGGGTGGGGAGGGTACGTCGGCTACACCTTC	CASSLGWGGYVGYTF
TRBV28	TRBD2	TRBJ2-3	-	TGTGCCAGCAGTTTACTAGCGGGATCCAGAGATACGCAGTATTTT	CASSLLAGSRDTQYF
TRBV27	-	TRBJ1-5	-	TGTGCCAGCAGCCCTTCCGACAGAATTTATCAGCCCCAGCATTTT	CASSPSDRIYQPQHF
TRBV25-1	-	TRBJ2-7	-	TGTGCCAGCAGTGGTCCCGGGATGTCCTACGAGCAGTACTTC	CASSGPGMSYEQYF
TRBV7-9	-	TRBJ1-5	few	TGTTCCAGCAGCCAATACAGCAAGCCCCAGCATTTT	CSSSQYSKPQHF
TRBV6-6	TRBD2	TRBJ2-7	few	TGTGCCAGCAGTTCCCGGACTAGCGACGAGCAGTACTTC	CASSSRTSDEQYF
TRBV19	-	TRBJ2-7	-	TGTGCCAGTAGTCCCCCGACAAGTACCTACGAGCAGTACTTC	CASSPPTSTYEQYF
TRBV7-9	-	TRBJ2-7	-	TGTGCCAGCAGCTTAGGGGCCTTTGAGGGCGAGCAGTACTTC	CASSLGAFEGEQYF
TRBV9	-	TRBJ1-2	-	TGTGCCAGCAGCACCTCAGGGTACTATGGCTACACCTTC	CASSTSGYYGYTF
TRBV5-4	TRBD2	TRBJ2-1	-	TGTGCCAGCAGCTTGGAGGGACTAGCGGGACGGGAGCAGTTCTTC	CASSLEGLAGREQFF
TRBV4-2	-	TRBJ2-1	-	TGTGCCAGCAGCCAGCAGGCGGCCATTGGAGGGGAGCAGTTCTTC	CASSQQAAIGGEQFF
TRBV7-2	-	TRBJ1-2	-	TGTGCCAGCAGCTTAGGGGGGGAGATATATGGCTACACCTTC	CASSLGGEIYGYTF
TRBV6-1	-	TRBJ1-5	-	TGTGCCAGTCGACAGTCCAATCAGCCCCAGCATTTT	CASRQSNQPQHF
TRBV12-5	TRBD1	TRBJ2-2	-	TGTGCTAGTGGTATAATACAGGGGATGGTCACCGGGGAGCTGTTTTTT	CASGIIQGMVTGELFF
TRBV10-1	TRBD1	TRBJ2-5	-	TGCGCCAGCAGTGAAGGGACAGGGGAAGAGACCCAGTACTTC	CASSEGTGEETQYF
TRBV15	TRBD1	TRBJ1-1	-	TGTGCCACCAGCAGACTCCGACAGGGCGACACTGAAGCTTTCTTT	CATSRLRQGDTEAFF
TRBV5-6	TRBD1	TRBJ1-6	-	TGTGCCAGCAGCTTCGGACAGGGGGCCCAAAGGGGCTCACCCCTCCACTTT	CASSFGQGAQRGSPLHF
TRBV2	-	TRBJ1-5	-	TGTGCCAGCAGTGGGGCCTTCAATCAGCCCCAGCATTTT	CASSGAFNQPQHF
TRBV6-5	TRBD1	TRBJ2-7	-	TGTGCCAGCTACTCCGGGACAGGTGCCTACGAGCAGTACTTC	CASYSGTGAYEQYF
TRBV6-5	-	TRBJ1-2	few	TGTGCCAGCAGTTACGCGGCGGGTACTAACTATGGCTACACCTTC	CASSYAAGTNYGYTF
TRBV6-4	-	TRBJ2-7	once	TGTGCCAGCAGTGACAGTAAGAGCGGGTCCCACGAGCAGTACTTC	CASSDSKSGSHEQYF
TRBV6-1	-	TRBJ2-3	-	TGTGCCAGCAGTGAAGGGGGGGGGCAGGCAGATACGCAGTATTTT	CASSEGGGQADTQYF
TRBV5-6	-	TRBJ1-2	-	TGTGCCAGCAGCTTGATCTCTTCAGGGAGGAATGGCTACACCTTC	CASSLISSGRNGYTF
TRBV6-5	TRBD1	TRBJ2-1	-	TGTGCCAGCAGTCAGTCAGGGGGCTTCTACAATGAGCAGTTCTTC	CASSQSGGFYNEQFF
TRBV14	-	TRBJ1-6	-	TGTGCCAGCAGCCAAGAGAGAGGGTCACCCCTCCACTTT	CASSQERGSPLHF